What follows describes a single T cell receptor beta chain. This sample is part of a study of T cell changes during pregnancy in multiple sclerosis. Looked up from germline, CDR1 is PRHDT and CDR2 is FYEKMQ (reference sequence). This CDR3 is 15 amino acids long. With V trimmed by 3 bases and J by 8 bases, 7 bases remained unmatched. The protocol was immunoSEQ multiplex PCR, while the TCRdb copy is restricted to in-frame clones and leaves out a portion. The table includes around 60,000 clones, 85% to 95% detected once. The V gene is TRBV13, the J gene TRBJ2-1; TRBD2 matches at 10 bases. The sequencing used CD8+ T cells from peripheral blood mononuclear cells, collected in the third trimester of pregnancy. The receptor's source is a female donor with multiple sclerosis, enrolled in a pregnancy study. CDR3 bases: TGTGCCAGCAGCTTGACTAGCGGGTCGGGCGATGAGCAGTTCTTC. Its protein product is CASSLTSGSGDEQFF.